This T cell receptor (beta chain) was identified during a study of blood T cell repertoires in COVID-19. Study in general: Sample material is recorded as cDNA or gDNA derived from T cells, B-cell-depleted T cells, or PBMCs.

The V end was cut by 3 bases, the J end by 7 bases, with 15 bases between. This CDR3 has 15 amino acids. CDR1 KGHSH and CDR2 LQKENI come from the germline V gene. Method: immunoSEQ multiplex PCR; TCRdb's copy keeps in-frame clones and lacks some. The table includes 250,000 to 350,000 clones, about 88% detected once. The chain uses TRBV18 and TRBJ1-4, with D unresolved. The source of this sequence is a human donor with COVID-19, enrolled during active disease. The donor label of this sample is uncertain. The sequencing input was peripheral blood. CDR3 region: CASSPPVVSIEKLFF. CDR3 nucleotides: TGTGCCAGCTCACCGCCGGTGGTGAGCATTGAAAAACTGTTTTTT.